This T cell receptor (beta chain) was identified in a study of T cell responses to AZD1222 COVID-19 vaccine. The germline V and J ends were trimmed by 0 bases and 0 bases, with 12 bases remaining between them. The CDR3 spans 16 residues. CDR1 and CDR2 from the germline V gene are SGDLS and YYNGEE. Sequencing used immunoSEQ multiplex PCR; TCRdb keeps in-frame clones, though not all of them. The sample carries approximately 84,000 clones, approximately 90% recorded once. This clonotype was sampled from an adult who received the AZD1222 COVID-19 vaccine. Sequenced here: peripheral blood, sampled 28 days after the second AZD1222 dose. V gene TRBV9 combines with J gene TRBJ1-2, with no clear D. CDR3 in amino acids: CASSVDVGSPNYGYTF. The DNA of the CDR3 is TGTGCCAGCAGCGTAGACGTGGGGTCCCCTAACTATGGCTACACCTTC.